This passage covers 13 T cell receptor beta chains from one sample sequenced in a study of blood T cell repertoires in COVID-19. Method: immunoSEQ multiplex PCR; TCRdb's copy keeps in-frame clones and lacks some. The table lists approximately 350,000 clones, 75% to 90% of them singletons. The sequenced sample consisted of PBMCs or T cells enriched from blood (not recorded which). The receptors originated from a woman between 45 and 65 years old who had recovered from COVID-19.

The chain links TRBV27 to TRBJ1-2; a possible D gene is TRBD1 (6 bases). CDR1 and CDR2 (germline): MNHEY, SMNVEV (reference sequence). The CDR3 covers 16 residues. The V end lost 5 bases, the J end lost 8 bases, and 24 bases lay between the germline ends. The CDR3 DNA is TGTGCCAGCAGTCACATACCCGGGACACCCGGTATAGGCTACACCTTC. Encoded protein: CASSHIPGTPGIGYTF.

V and J are TRBV27 and TRBJ2-1; a possible D gene is TRBD2 (5 bases). Per germline, CDR1 MNHEY and CDR2 SMNVEV (reference sequence). Trimming shortened V by 6 bases and J by 3 bases, and 12 bases separated the two germline ends. The CDR3 extends over 14 amino acids. The CDR3 reads CASRPPGNYNEQFF. The CDR3 coding sequence is TGTGCCAGCAGGCCACCGGGAAACTACAATGAGCAGTTCTTC.

CDR3 DNA: TGTGCCAGCAGCTTAGGGACAGGGTTGGGGAATGAGCAGTTCTTC. It translates to CASSLGTGLGNEQFF. The chain couples TRBV11-2 to TRBJ2-1; 8 bases align to TRBD1. This CDR3 is built from 15 residues. With 1 base clipped from V and 7 bases from J, the junction kept 6 bases outside the gene matches. Per the germline V gene, CDR1 is SGHAT and CDR2 is FQNNGV.

V is TRBV7-2 and J is TRBJ1-6; D is uncertain. CDR1 is SGHTA and CDR2 is FQGNSA in the germline V gene. V was clipped by 1 base and J by 1 base, with 11 bases between them. This CDR3 is 17 amino acids long. CDR3 loop: CASSLESRVSYNSPLHF. The CDR3 DNA follows: TGTGCCAGCAGCTTAGAGAGCCGGGTGTCCTATAATTCACCCCTCCACTTT.

The chain recombines TRBV5-5 with TRBJ1-5; 9 positions match TRBD1. This CDR3 spans 17 amino acids. CDR1 is SGHKS, CDR2 YYEKEE, per germline (reference sequence). V lost 4 bases to trimming and J lost 6 bases; unmatched junction nucleotides: 14. CDR3 in DNA: TGTGCCAGCAGCCCGAATTTTGGGACAGGGTTTGCTCAGCCCCAGCATTTT. This encodes CASSPNFGTGFAQPQHF.

V is TRBV30 and J is TRBJ1-5; 7 nucleotides line up with TRBD1. This CDR3 region has 14 residues. In germline, CDR1 is GTSNPN, CDR2 SVGIG (reference sequence). After removal of 5 bases from V and 4 bases from J, the junction contained 8 bases not matched to a gene. The CDR3 sequence is CAWGRRGSNQPQHF. The DNA of the CDR3 is TGTGCCTGGGGCCGCAGGGGGTCAAATCAGCCCCAGCATTTT.

The gene calls are TRBV19 and TRBJ2-7, with no clear D. There are 14 residues in the CDR3. Trimming shortened V by 3 bases and J by 2 bases, and 11 bases separated the two germline ends. CDR1 and CDR2 (germline): LNHDA, SQIVND (reference sequence). CDR3 in amino acids: CASSIGTVAYEQYF. The CDR3 nucleotides are TGTGCCAGTAGTATCGGCACAGTCGCCTACGAGCAGTACTTC.

The chain recombines TRBV5-4 with TRBJ1-4, with D possibly TRBD1 on 6 matching bases. CDR3 length: 14 residues. Trimming left V 4 bases short and J 8 bases short, with 15 bases between. Germline V gene lookup returns CDR1 SGHNT and CDR2 YYREEE (reference sequence). CDR3 DNA sequence: TGTGCCAGCAGCCCCGGGACATGGCCCGAAAAACTGTTTTTT. Its translation is CASSPGTWPEKLFF.

This clone was counted a single time. The CDR3 DNA is TGCGCCAGCAGCCAAGGGCGGAGCTCCTACGAGCAGTACTTC. It specifies CASSQGRSSYEQYF. V usage is TRBV4-3 and J usage is TRBJ2-7; D remains ambiguous. Trimming took off 1 base at V and 0 bases at J, with 7 bases between the two ends. Germline loops: CDR1 LGHNA, CDR2 YSLEER. This CDR3 is built from 14 residues.

The DNA of the CDR3 is TGTGCCAGCAGGGGACAGGGCAGAACCGGGGAGCTGTTTTTT. Protein product: CASRGQGRTGELFF. The chain is built from TRBV6-6 and TRBJ2-2, with 9 bases matching TRBD1. V dropped 6 bases and J dropped 5; count of bases not matched to a gene: 4. CDR1 is MNHNY and CDR2 is SVGAGI in the germline V gene (reference sequence). The CDR3 loop spans 14 amino acids.

The rearrangement joins TRBV5-1 to TRBJ2-1; 9 bases fit TRBD1. The junction had 7 bases not matched to a gene; V was cut back by 5 bases and J by 4 bases. Germline CDR1 reads SGHRS; CDR2 reads YFSETQ. CDR3 length: 15 residues. The CDR3 is CASRPGQGDYNEQFF. In DNA, the CDR3 is TGCGCCAGCAGACCGGGACAGGGAGATTACAATGAGCAGTTCTTC.

This chain links TRBV30 with TRBJ1-2; 8 bases map to TRBD1. CDR3 length: 13 amino acids. Germline trimming cut 1 base from V and 4 bases from J; bases unmatched to any gene: 2. Germline values: CDR1 GTSNPN, CDR2 SVGIG (reference sequence). In nucleotides, the CDR3 is TGTGCCTGGAGTGGGGACAGGCCCTATGGCTACACCTTC. Its translation is CAWSGDRPYGYTF.

The genes are TRBV6-1 and TRBJ1-6, with 12 bases that match TRBD1. CDR1 is MNHNS and CDR2 is SASEGT in the germline V gene. The junction had 8 bases not matched to a gene; V was cut back by 4 bases and J by 7 bases. The length of the CDR3 is 17 residues. This CDR3 reads CASSARGQGAGNSPLHF. Written as DNA, the CDR3 is TGTGCCAGCAGTGCAAGGGGACAGGGGGCCGGAAATTCACCCCTCCACTTT.